This TCR beta chain was identified during a study of cytomegalovirus exposure and HLA in healthy donors. Study-level information: Early released data comprised 80 million to 100 million unique TCRs from HLA-typed donors. Study results and caveats: A list of approximately 160 TCR beta chains associated with cytomegalovirus was given. One later analysis reportedly identified an Asian-associated ancestry cluster that showed fewer N-insertions than the roughly 620-donor mean.

13 Jbeta primers and 60 Vbeta primers were used for the PCR. Sequenced by immunoSEQ multiplex PCR; TCRdb stores in-frame clones only, minus some. The sample data list tens of thousands of clones. Healthy people donating bone marrow made up the donors. Of note for this clone: Its antigen is unknown.

The CDR3 length is 14 residues. After removal of 7 bases from V and 4 bases from J, the junction contained 7 bases not matched to a gene. The germline CDR1 and CDR2 sequences are SGHRS and YFSETQ. Material for sequencing was PBMCs. The clonotype was recovered from a female donor in good health and CMV-seronegative. The J gene is TRBJ2-5, the V gene TRBV5-1, with 10 nucleotides matching TRBD2. The CDR3 nucleotides read TGCGCCAGCTCTAGCGGGAGTGTGCGAGAGACCCAGTACTTC. Its translation is CASSSGSVRETQYF. The entire variable domain, with the rest obtained from reference TRBV5-1 and TRBJ2-5, is as follows: KAGVTQTPRYLIKTRGQQVTLSCSPISGHRSVSWYQQTPGQGLQFLFEYFSETQRNKGNFPGRFSGRQFSNSRSEMNVSTLELGDSALYLCASSSGSVRETQYFGPGTRLLVL.